The 3 T cell receptor beta chains given below trace back to one sample, sequenced in a study of read filtering for tumor transcriptome and immune sequencing. The library was built from 400 to 500 ng RNA with molecular barcoded adaptors for alpha/delta and beta/gamma chains. Via MiXCR, TCRdb re-called the reads, giving one row per CDR3 protein. The table has around 41,000 distinct CDR3 sequences, roughly 15% seen once. The source material was a population of CD138-negative cells sorted from bone marrow. The receptor source for this set is a donor at least 40 years old with multiple myeloma.

In its sample, this clonotype was seen a few times. The chain is built from TRBV6-2 or TRBV6-3 and TRBJ2-5; D unresolved. Germline values: CDR1 MNHEY, CDR2 SVGEGT. The CDR3 extends over 11 amino acids. V shed 5 bases and J shed 4 bases, with 5 bases lying between them. The CDR3, as DNA: TGTGCCAGCAGTAAAACAGAGACCCAGTACTTC. Amino acid sequence: CASSKTETQYF.

The gene calls are TRBV6-2 or TRBV6-3 and TRBJ2-4; a weak D match, TRBD2 (6 bases). The germline V gene has CDR1 MNHEY and CDR2 SVGEGT. CDR3 length equals 17 residues. V lost 3 bases and J 0 bases, leaving 15 bases between the germline ends. DNA for the CDR3: TGTGCCAGCAGTTATTCATGGCGGGACGTAGCCAAAAACATTCAGTACTTC. This sequence encodes CASSYSWRDVAKNIQYF.

This clonotype was observed at least ten times. V and J are TRBV28 and TRBJ2-1; 9 nucleotides agree with TRBD2. The length of the CDR3 is 14 residues. The germline gives CDR1 MDHEN, CDR2 SYDVKM. V was pared by 2 bases and J by 7 bases, with 3 bases of the junction left unmatched. The CDR3, as DNA: TGTGCCAGCAGTTTAGGCCTAGCGGGGAATGAGCAGTTCTTC. Translating gives CASSLGLAGNEQFF.